A selection of T cell receptor beta chains follows, all from one sample in a study of blood T cell repertoires in COVID-19. Sequenced by immunoSEQ multiplex PCR; TCRdb stores in-frame clones only, minus some. This sample has some 140,000 clones; about 90% occur once, and the top ten carry over 0.45%. Sequencing was done on a sample of peripheral blood. The receptors come from a man over 45 with acute or convalescent COVID-19. Each CDR3 is given with its conserved first and last residue. D genes are given only for firm matches. Rows may omit the clone size; those that give it use once, few, many or a size class.

TRBV5-1	-	-	TRBJ1-2	CASSLNRDGYTF	TGCGCCAGCAGCTTGAACAGGGATGGCTACACCTTC
TRBV2	TRBD2	-	TRBJ2-7	CASSQRTSGRVSSYEQYF	TGTGCCAGCAGTCAGCGGACTAGCGGGAGGGTGAGCTCCTACGAGCAGTACTTC
TRBV27	-	-	TRBJ1-2	CASSLAGFYGYTF	TGTGCCAGCAGTTTGGCAGGGTTCTATGGCTACACCTTC
TRBV4-1	TRBD2	-	TRBJ2-1	CASSQGLAGNNEQFF	TGCGCCAGCAGCCAAGGACTAGCGGGGAACAATGAGCAGTTCTTC
TRBV5-4	-	-	TRBJ2-1	CASSSYREGEQFF	TGTGCCAGCAGCTCTTACAGGGAGGGTGAGCAGTTCTTC
TRBV19	-	-	TRBJ1-5	CASSMADSYQPQHF	TGTGCCAGTAGTATGGCAGACAGCTATCAGCCCCAGCATTTT
TRBV6-2/TRBV6-3	TRBD2	-	TRBJ2-3	CASSYSYGRESTDTQYF	TGTGCCAGCAGTTACTCGTACGGGAGGGAAAGCACAGATACGCAGTATTTT
TRBV5-1	-	-	TRBJ2-5	CASSLVAQETQYF	TGCGCCAGCAGCTTGGTGGCCCAAGAGACCCAGTACTTC
TRBV9	TRBD1	-	TRBJ1-6	CASSVDRTGGSPLHF	TGTGCCAGCAGCGTGGATAGGACAGGGGGATCACCCCTCCACTTT
TRBV7-9	TRBD2	-	TRBJ2-3	CASSPAGTSGSSDTQYF	TGTGCCAGCAGCCCCGCCGGGACTAGCGGGTCTTCAGATACGCAGTATTTT
TRBV25-1	TRBD1	-	TRBJ1-1	CASSPQGAPEAFF	TGTGCCAGCAGTCCACAGGGGGCCCCTGAAGCTTTCTTT
TRBV15	-	-	TRBJ1-2	CATSRDRGHRNGYTF	TGTGCCACCAGCAGAGATCGGGGACATAGAAATGGCTACACCTTC
TRBV30	-	-	TRBJ1-4	CAWTSRANEKLFF	TGTGCCTGGACGTCCAGGGCTAATGAAAAACTGTTTTTT
TRBV28	-	-	TRBJ1-1	CASSPSQGYTEAFF	TGTGCCAGCAGTCCATCACAGGGATACACTGAAGCTTTCTTT
TRBV2	-	-	TRBJ1-5	CASSEVDTNQPQHF	TGTGCCAGCAGTGAAGTCGACACAAATCAGCCCCAGCATTTT
TRBV30	-	once	TRBJ2-2	CAWMQAANTGELFF	TGTGCCTGGATGCAGGCCGCGAACACCGGGGAGCTGTTTTTT
TRBV3-1/TRBV3-2	TRBD2	once	TRBJ2-7	CASSQDILAGGGLTYEQYF	TGTGCCAGCAGCCAAGATATACTAGCGGGAGGGGGCCTTACCTACGAGCAGTACTTC
TRBV9	-	-	TRBJ2-1	CASSPGQQDNEQFF	TGTGCCAGCAGCCCCGGACAGCAGGACAATGAGCAGTTCTTC
TRBV12-3/TRBV12-4	-	once	TRBJ1-1	CASSLQGNTEAFF	TGTGCCAGCAGCCTACAGGGAAACACTGAAGCTTTCTTT
TRBV5-1	-	-	TRBJ1-1	CASSLRVNTEAFF	TGCGCCAGCAGCTTGCGGGTGAACACTGAAGCTTTCTTT
TRBV28	TRBD1	-	TRBJ1-5	CASSFGTGRNQPQHF	TGTGCCAGCAGTTTTGGGACAGGGCGCAATCAGCCCCAGCATTTT
TRBV11-2	TRBD1	-	TRBJ2-1	CASKTGAMLNEQFF	TGTGCCAGCAAGACAGGGGCTATGTTGAATGAGCAGTTCTTC
TRBV3-1/TRBV3-2	TRBD1	once	TRBJ2-1	CASSQDNRFRDRERNEQFF	TGTGCCAGCAGCCAAGATAACCGTTTCCGGGACAGGGAGAGGAATGAGCAGTTCTTC
TRBV5-1	-	-	TRBJ2-2	CASTEGHRVAGELFF	TGCGCCAGCACCGAGGGTCACAGGGTTGCCGGGGAGCTGTTTTTT
TRBV5-1	-	-	TRBJ2-2	CASSLATASNTGELFF	TGCGCCAGCAGCTTGGCTACAGCTTCGAACACCGGGGAGCTGTTTTTT
TRBV6-5	TRBD1	-	TRBJ1-1	CASRTNQGEATEAFF	TGTGCCAGCAGAACCAACCAGGGGGAGGCCACTGAAGCTTTCTTT
TRBV28	TRBD1	-	TRBJ1-2	CASTPGQDHGYTF	TGTGCCAGCACCCCCGGACAGGATCATGGCTACACCTTC
TRBV25-1	-	-	TRBJ2-2	CASSEFSTSRELFF	TGTGCCAGCAGTGAATTTTCTACCTCCCGGGAGCTGTTTTTT
TRBV19	-	-	TRBJ1-1	CASRTGAEAFF	TGTGCCAGTAGAACGGGGGCTGAAGCTTTCTTT
TRBV24-1	TRBD2	-	TRBJ2-5	CATSDLGREGETQYF	TGTGCCACCAGTGATTTAGGCAGGGAGGGGGAGACCCAGTACTTC
TRBV19	TRBD2	-	TRBJ2-2	CASMLIAGGANTGELFF	TGTGCCAGTATGTTGATAGCGGGAGGTGCGAACACCGGGGAGCTGTTTTTT
TRBV28	TRBD1	-	TRBJ1-5	CASSPGTGMLRSQPQHF	TGTGCCAGCAGCCCCGGGACAGGGATGCTGAGGTCTCAGCCCCAGCATTTT
TRBV3-1/TRBV3-2	TRBD1	-	TRBJ1-4	CASSRYGDRAGEKLFF	TGTGCCAGCAGCCGATACGGAGACAGGGCTGGTGAAAAACTGTTTTTT
TRBV5-5	TRBD1	-	TRBJ1-4	CASSGWDRDDGEKLFF	TGTGCCAGCAGCGGGTGGGACAGGGACGATGGTGAAAAACTGTTTTTT
TRBV2	TRBD2	-	TRBJ2-3	CASSDPGLAGTDTQYF	TGTGCCAGCAGTGACCCGGGACTAGCGGGCACAGATACGCAGTATTTT
TRBV10-3	TRBD2	-	TRBJ2-7	CAISEPRGGSSYEQYF	TGTGCCATCAGTGAACCACGGGGCGGGAGCTCCTACGAGCAGTACTTC
TRBV28	-	-	TRBJ1-4	CASGGTGWGGKLFF	TGTGCCAGCGGAGGAACAGGGTGGGGGGGAAAACTGTTTTTT
TRBV13	-	-	TRBJ2-2	CASSFGGQGTGELFF	TGTGCCAGCAGCTTCGGGGGGCAGGGCACCGGGGAGCTGTTTTTT
TRBV28	-	-	TRBJ2-7	CASSPLREFYEQYF	TGTGCCAGCAGCCCTCTTCGGGAATTTTACGAGCAGTACTTC
TRBV5-6	-	-	TRBJ1-5	CASSLAGGASQPQHF	TGTGCCAGCAGCTTGGCCGGGGGGGCTAGTCAGCCCCAGCATTTT
TRBV6-5	TRBD1	-	TRBJ1-5	CASPRETGQGEPQHF	TGTGCCAGCCCCAGGGAGACAGGGCAGGGGGAACCCCAGCATTTT
TRBV19	TRBD1	-	TRBJ1-5	CASSETSGTGDQPQHF	TGTGCCAGTAGTGAGACCTCCGGGACAGGGGATCAGCCCCAGCATTTT
TRBV6-5	TRBD1	-	TRBJ1-1	CASRRTGRAEAFF	TGTGCCAGCAGGAGGACAGGGAGGGCTGAAGCTTTCTTT
TRBV5-1	TRBD1	-	TRBJ2-3	CASSLGQGVGYTDTQYF	TGCGCCAGCAGCTTGGGGCAGGGGGTCGGGTACACAGATACGCAGTATTTT
TRBV6-1	-	-	TRBJ1-3	CASSEISGNTIYF	TGTGCCAGCAGTGAAATATCTGGAAACACCATATATTTT
TRBV7-9	-	-	TRBJ1-1	CASSLGGSGREAFF	TGTGCCAGCAGCTTAGGGGGAAGTGGGAGGGAAGCTTTCTTT
TRBV27	-	-	TRBJ1-1	CASSLSAALNTEAFF	TGTGCCAGCAGTTTATCAGCCGCGCTGAACACTGAAGCTTTCTTT
TRBV27	-	once	TRBJ2-1	CASSSYTESNEQFF	TGTGCCAGCAGTTCATACACAGAGAGCAATGAGCAGTTCTTC
TRBV19	-	-	TRBJ1-5	CASSIGDNQPQHF	TGTGCCAGTAGTATAGGAGACAATCAGCCCCAGCATTTT
TRBV15	-	once	TRBJ1-2	CATSRAGIQHYGYTF	TGTGCCACCAGCAGAGCCGGGATACAGCACTATGGCTACACCTTC
TRBV7-9	-	-	TRBJ2-2	CASSRLSTGELFF	TGTGCCAGCAGCAGACTCAGCACCGGGGAGCTGTTTTTT
TRBV19	-	-	TRBJ2-3	CASSMVILRRTGGTDTQYF	TGTGCCAGTAGTATGGTCATCCTACGGAGGACTGGTGGCACAGATACGCAGTATTTT
TRBV4-3	-	-	TRBJ1-1	CASSQVQGWSTEAFF	TGCGCCAGCAGCCAAGTACAGGGATGGAGCACTGAAGCTTTCTTT
TRBV11-2	TRBD1	-	TRBJ2-1	CASSLVGTGPYNEQFF	TGTGCCAGCAGCTTAGTGGGGACAGGACCCTACAATGAGCAGTTCTTC
TRBV9	TRBD2	-	TRBJ2-3	CASSAPGLAGDTQYF	TGTGCCAGCAGCGCCCCGGGACTAGCGGGAGATACGCAGTATTTT